The 20 T cell receptor beta chains below were found in one sample sequenced in a study of T cell responses to AZD1222 COVID-19 vaccine. The assay was immunoSEQ multiplex PCR, and TCRdb's table has in-frame clones only and misses some. The data contain around 220,000 clones, 90% to 95% of them seen just once; the ten biggest clones take up approximately 1.7%. The sequences come from peripheral blood, collected 28 days after the second dose of the MenACWY control vaccine. Receptors originate from an adult who received the MenACWY meningococcal vaccine as a control.

The chain couples TRBV7-9 to TRBJ2-3, with TRBD2 identical over 8 bases. This CDR3 region has 15 residues. CDR1 and CDR2 (germline): SEHNR, FQNEAQ (reference sequence). Germline trimming cut 5 bases from V and 0 bases from J; bases unmatched to any gene: 4. The CDR3 loop reads CASSPASGSTDTQYF. The DNA for the CDR3 is TGTGCCAGCAGCCCCGCTAGCGGGAGCACAGATACGCAGTATTTT.

V and J are TRBV5-4 and TRBJ2-1; 8 positions match TRBD1. The germline gives CDR1 SGHNT, CDR2 YYREEE (reference sequence). The CDR3 sequence is 16 residues long. J gave up 1 base and V 5 bases, and 8 bases lay outside the gene matches. Here the CDR3 DNA reads TGTGCCAGCAGTGTAGGACAGGGTCTATCCTACAATGAGCAGTTCTTC. This codes for CASSVGQGLSYNEQFF.

The rearrangement uses TRBV7-9 and TRBJ1-2; D uncertain. The CDR3 length is 13 residues. V lost 5 bases and J lost 4, with 11 bases in between. The V gene's germline CDR1 is SEHNR and CDR2 FQNEAQ (reference sequence). CDR3 residues: CASSPAGPYGYTF. In nucleotides, the CDR3 is TGTGCCAGCAGCCCAGCGGGTCCCTATGGCTACACCTTC.

The rearrangement uses TRBV6-5 and TRBJ1-6; D is perhaps TRBD1 (5 bases). The CDR3 has 16 amino acids. Germline V gives CDR1 MNHEY, CDR2 SVGAGI. Trimming removed 3 bases at V and 9 bases at J, with 18 bases between. The CDR3 nucleotides are TGTGCCAGCAGTTATGGTGGGGGGGGTGGTAGTTCACCCCTCCACTTT. Its protein product is CASSYGGGGGSSPLHF.

This clone was counted only a few times. This sample includes further DNA sequences coding for the same CDR3. This sequence joins TRBV23-1 and TRBJ2-7, with D perhaps TRBD2 (5 bases). TRBV23-1 carries the ORF label, with uncertain function. This CDR3 has 16 amino acids. The V end was cut by 0 bases, the J end by 0 bases, with 12 bases between. For the CDR3, the DNA is TGCGCCAGCAGTCAATCAACGTCAGGACTCTCCTACGAGCAGTACTTC. Translating gives CASSQSTSGLSYEQYF.

This chain links TRBV18 with TRBJ2-6, with D tentatively TRBD1 or TRBD2 (5 bases each). In germline, CDR1 is KGHSH, CDR2 LQKENI. The CDR3 extends over 19 amino acids. V shed 8 bases and J shed 1 base, with 24 bases lying between them. This CDR3 reads CASRSQQGRLLSGANVLTF. CDR3 nucleotides: TGTGCCAGCCGCTCTCAGCAGGGACGCCTTCTTTCTGGGGCCAACGTCCTGACTTTC.

J is TRBJ2-7 and V is TRBV12-3 or TRBV12-4; 7 bases fit TRBD2. The ends lost 3 bases at V and 5 bases at J; junction bases unmatched: 4. The CDR3 spans 13 residues. The CDR3 DNA follows: TGTGCCAGCAGTTTTTGGGGGGGGAACGAGCAGTACTTC. Translated, it gives CASSFWGGNEQYF.

This clone showed up just once. The chain recombines TRBV3-1 (or the pseudogene TRBV3-2) with TRBJ2-1, with no clear D. This CDR3 is built from 15 residues. The V end was cut by 2 bases, the J end by 1 base, with 9 bases between. Germline V gives CDR1 LGHDT, CDR2 YNNKEL (reference sequence). This chain's CDR3 is CASSQSTISYNEQFF. Here the CDR3 DNA reads TGTGCCAGCAGCCAATCGACCATATCCTACAATGAGCAGTTCTTC.

The rearrangement links TRBV9 to TRBJ2-1; D possibly corresponds to TRBD2 (5 bases). From germline, CDR1 is SGDLS and CDR2 YYNGEE. Trimming left V 0 bases short and J 2 bases short, with 12 bases between. The CDR3 is made up of 16 amino acids. CDR3 loop: CASSVERTVAYNEQFF. CDR3 DNA sequence: TGTGCCAGCAGCGTAGAGAGGACTGTCGCCTACAATGAGCAGTTCTTC.

J is TRBJ2-3 and V is TRBV9; D unresolved. The CDR3 length is 13 residues. V was shortened by 4 bases and J by 3 bases, with 9 bases between the two germline ends. Germline V gene lookup returns CDR1 SGDLS and CDR2 YYNGEE. The CDR3 is CASSPEGTDTQYF. The CDR3 coding sequence is TGTGCCAGCAGCCCAGAAGGTACAGATACGCAGTATTTT.

A word on this clone: At the DNA level, this CDR3 is encoded by other sequences in the same sample as well. This chain connects TRBV28 to TRBJ2-7; 8 nucleotides align to TRBD2. The CDR3 covers 14 residues. Germline V gene sequence: CDR1 MDHEN, CDR2 SYDVKM. With V trimmed by 6 bases and J by 0 bases, 4 bases remained unmatched. The CDR3 reads CASSSSGSSYEQYF. CDR3 DNA sequence: TGTGCCAGCAGCTCGAGCGGGAGCTCCTACGAGCAGTACTTC.

V is TRBV24-1 and J is TRBJ2-3; D is ambiguous. The ends were cut back, 1 base at V and 5 bases at J, with 3 bases in the middle. CDR3 length equals 12 residues. Germline CDR1 is KGHDR and CDR2 is SFDVKD. CDR3 sequence reads: CATSDFGDTQYF. CDR3 coding DNA: TGTGCCACCAGTGATTTTGGAGATACGCAGTATTTT.

This clone was observed once. The chain recombines TRBV4-1 with TRBJ1-4, with D possibly being TRBD1 (5 bases). Trimming took off 4 bases at V and 6 bases at J, with 18 bases between the two ends. Germline CDR1 and CDR2: MGHRA and YSYEKL. The CDR3 contains 16 residues. The CDR3 reads CASSPLRGGIDEKLFF. CDR3 in DNA: TGCGCCAGCAGCCCCCTGCGGGGGGGGATTGATGAAAAACTGTTTTTT.

This sequence joins TRBV7-9 and TRBJ2-5, with D perhaps TRBD1 (5 bases). Germline CDR1 SEHNR, CDR2 FQNEAQ (reference sequence). Trimming stripped 6 bases from V and 5 bases from J, with 13 bases between. The CDR3 has 13 amino acids. CDR3 DNA sequence: TGTGCCAGCAGAACAGGCGCCCGGGAGACCCAGTACTTC. It is translated as CASRTGARETQYF.

The chain employs TRBV3-1 (or the pseudogene TRBV3-2) and TRBJ2-5, with 9 bases fitting TRBD1. This CDR3 contains 15 residues. The germline V gene encodes CDR1 LGHDT and CDR2 YNNKEL (reference sequence). V gave up 5 bases and J gave up 6 bases; unmatched junction bases: 10. The CDR3 bases are TGTGCCAGCAGCAAATACAGGGGGCTCTTGCAGACCCAGTACTTC. It specifies CASSKYRGLLQTQYF.

The gene calls are TRBV11-2 and TRBJ2-1; 9 nucleotides match TRBD2. Germline V lookup: CDR1 SGHAT, CDR2 FQNNGV. The CDR3 spans 15 residues. Losses at the gene ends were 1 base for V and 4 bases for J; bases not matched to a gene: 2. CDR3 region: CASSLASGEYNEQFF. The CDR3 region has the DNA TGTGCCAGCAGCTTAGCTAGCGGGGAGTACAATGAGCAGTTCTTC.

This clone has only one observation. The rearrangement uses TRBV20-1 and TRBJ2-7; unclear D gene. This CDR3 contains 11 residues. The V gene lost 6 bases and the J gene lost 0 bases, with 6 bases spanning the gap. Germline V gives CDR1 DFQATT, CDR2 SNEGSKA (reference sequence). For the CDR3, the DNA is TGCAGTGCCCAGCACTCCTACGAGCAGTACTTC. Translation: CSAQHSYEQYF.

Here the CDR3 reads CASSSLGGLQETQYF. Here the CDR3 DNA reads TGTGCCAGCAGTTCTTTGGGAGGGCTCCAAGAGACCCAGTACTTC. The V call is TRBV28, the J call TRBJ2-5, with 7 bases identical to TRBD2. V lost 4 bases, J lost 1 base, and 6 bases stayed unmatched. The CDR3 has 15 amino acids. From germline, CDR1 is MDHEN and CDR2 SYDVKM. The variable domain in full, with the rest retrieved from reference TRBV28 and TRBJ2-5, is DVKVTQSSRYLVKRTGEKVFLECVQDMDHENMFWYRQDPGLGLRLIYFSYDVKMKEKGDIPEGYSVSREKKERFSLILESASTNQTSMYLCASSSLGGLQETQYFGPGTRLLVL.

The CDR3 DNA follows: TGTGCCAGCAGCCCGAGGGAGGGGCCTAACTATGGCTACACCTTC. Protein sequence: CASSPREGPNYGYTF. This sequence joins TRBV9 and TRBJ1-2, with TRBD1 as a possible D gene (5 bases). This CDR3 spans 15 amino acids. CDR1 SGDLS and CDR2 YYNGEE come from the germline V gene. The germline V and J ends were trimmed by 4 bases and 0 bases, with 13 bases remaining between them.

V and J are TRBV6-1 and TRBJ2-1; 7 bases align to TRBD2. After removal of 0 bases from V and 4 bases from J, the junction contained 3 bases not matched to a gene. The CDR3 is 15 residues long. CDR1 is MNHNS and CDR2 is SASEGT in the germline V gene. CDR3 sequence (DNA): TGTGCCAGCAGTGAAGCCGCCGGGGGGTACAATGAGCAGTTCTTC. It is translated as CASSEAAGGYNEQFF.